This T cell receptor (beta chain) was recorded in a study of blood T cells in healthy people across ages. The CDR3 contains 14 residues. Trimming stripped 4 bases from V and 4 bases from J, with 16 bases between. The germline CDR1 and CDR2 sequences are SQVTM and ANQGSEA. Together with a sample-barcoded 5' primer, a J-beta primer mix was included in a second PCR lasting 7 to 11 cycles. Each cDNA was tagged by a template-switch adaptor containing 12 random nucleotides. TCRdb reprocessed the 5' RACE reads via MiXCR and lists one record per CDR3 protein. The sample comprises nearly 1 million distinct CDR3 sequences, 45% to 60% of which are singletons, and about a fifth rests with the top ten.

This sequence originates from a woman in her fifties or sixties in good health. Sequencing used blood. The genes are TRBV29-1 and TRBJ2-5; D may be TRBD2 (7 bases). The CDR3 region has the DNA TGCAGCGTTGGTCGAAGGAGGGGGGGAGAGACCCAGTACTTC. It yields the protein CSVGRRRGGETQYF.